The 9 T cell receptor beta chains in this list originate from one sample, sequenced in a study of T cell changes during pregnancy in multiple sclerosis. Using immunoSEQ multiplex PCR, the repertoire was profiled, and TCRdb retains in-frame clones only, with some absent. The table records approximately 79,000 clones, approximately 94% of them present only once. The source material was CD4+ T cells from peripheral blood mononuclear cells, sampled before pregnancy. These receptors came from a female donor with multiple sclerosis, enrolled in a pregnancy study.

This chain uses TRBV5-4 with TRBJ1-1; maybe TRBD1 (5 bases). V lost 3 bases, J lost 5 bases, and 17 bases lay in between. Germline V gives CDR1 SGHNT, CDR2 YYREEE (reference sequence). The length of the CDR3 is 15 residues. CDR3 nucleotides: TGTGCCAGCAGCTCCTCGGGGAGGGGAAGGACTGAAGCTTTCTTT. Its translation: CASSSSGRGRTEAFF.

V usage is TRBV6-6 and J usage is TRBJ2-7; D remains unclear. Looked up from germline, CDR1 is MNHNY and CDR2 is SVGAGI (reference sequence). V lost 5 bases and J lost 2, with 10 bases in between. The CDR3 runs 13 residues. DNA of the CDR3: TGTGCCAGCAGTCCTGGGCCACCCTACGAGCAGTACTTC. Its protein is CASSPGPPYEQYF.

The rearrangement uses TRBV28 and TRBJ1-5, with a weak D call TRBD1 (6 bases). Between the trimmed V and J ends, which lost 4 bases and 6 bases, there was a span of 19 bases. The CDR3 extends over 16 amino acids. The germline CDR1 and CDR2 sequences are MDHEN and SYDVKM. The chain's CDR3 is CASSSWGGSPSQPQHF. The CDR3 DNA reads TGTGCCAGCAGTTCCTGGGGGGGCTCTCCTTCTCAGCCCCAGCATTTT. The complete variable domain, with remaining parts taken from reference TRBV28 and TRBJ1-5, reads DVKVTQSSRYLVKRTGEKVFLECVQDMDHENMFWYRQDPGLGLRLIYFSYDVKMKEKGDIPEGYSVSREKKERFSLILESASTNQTSMYLCASSSWGGSPSQPQHFGDGTRLSIL.

The rearrangement links TRBV19 to TRBJ2-2; weak D call: TRBD2 (7 bases). Deletions cut 8 bases from V and 2 bases from J, with 15 bases between. This CDR3 is 15 amino acids long. Germline-derived CDR1 and CDR2 are LNHDA and SQIVND (reference sequence). This CDR3 is CASRHRGANTGELFF. For the CDR3, the DNA is TGTGCCAGTCGTCATCGGGGGGCCAACACCGGGGAGCTGTTTTTT.

The V gene is TRBV28, the J gene TRBJ1-2; a possible D gene is TRBD1 (5 bases). Per the germline V gene, CDR1 is MDHEN and CDR2 is SYDVKM. Deletions cut 3 bases from V and 8 bases from J, with 28 bases between. This CDR3 spans 18 amino acids. The CDR3 DNA sequence: TGTGCCAGCAGTTTTTCGGGCCTGGGGCTTTTCGAGGCGGAAGGCTACACCTTC. Amino acid sequence: CASSFSGLGLFEAEGYTF.

The gene calls are TRBV28 and TRBJ2-1; D perhaps matches TRBD1 (5 bases). V was shortened by 6 bases and J by 2 bases, with 11 bases between the two germline ends. Looked up from germline, CDR1 is MDHEN and CDR2 is SYDVKM. This CDR3 comprises 14 residues. CDR3 in amino acids: CASSAGWTYNEQFF. The DNA for the CDR3 is TGTGCCAGCAGCGCAGGGTGGACCTACAATGAGCAGTTCTTC.

Turning to this clone: At one boundary the junction diverges from the germline segment, which might be a read error. CDR3 coding DNA: TGTGCCAGCAGCCCTCTCTCCCACAATGAGCAGTTCTTC. Translating gives CASSPLSHNEQFF. The chain is built from TRBV28 and TRBJ2-1; D unclear. CDR3 length: 13 amino acids. Germline lookup yields CDR1 MDHEN and CDR2 SYDVKM.

This clone was observed a few times. The chain carries TRBV15 and TRBJ2-2; D is ambiguous. The germline CDR1 and CDR2 sequences are LNHNV and YYDKDF (reference sequence). This CDR3 comprises 15 residues. The V and J ends lost 1 base and 4 bases respectively, with 10 bases between them. The CDR3 is CATSRVEVRTGELFF. CDR3 in DNA: TGTGCCACCAGCAGAGTTGAAGTGCGCACCGGGGAGCTGTTTTTT.

V usage is TRBV2 and J usage is TRBJ2-5, with TRBD1 identical over 7 bases. The germline V gene has CDR1 SNHLY and CDR2 FYNNEI. The junction had 8 bases not matched to a gene; V was cut back by 6 bases and J by 4 bases. The CDR3 is 14 residues long. The CDR3 DNA follows: TGTGCCAGCAGGGTAGACAGGGTCAGAGAGACCCAGTACTTC. This translates into CASRVDRVRETQYF.